The present TCR beta chain was sequenced within a study of Graves' ophthalmopathy and Graves' hyperthyroidism. This CDR3 is 13 amino acids long. V trimming: 10 bases; J trimming: 2 bases; junction bases outside the gene matches: 8. Per germline, CDR1 MDHEN and CDR2 SYDVKM. The study's findings and limits: A 13-signature model separated ophthalmopathy from stable hyperthyroidism, almost 90% sensitivity, approximately 84% specificity.

This clonotype was observed at least ten times. Its antigen is as yet unknown. RNA transcripts were the source from which TCR beta CDR3 regions were amplified. RT-PCR was first run with HTBI primers, then multiplex PCR in a second round. Using its own MiXCR run on the multiplex PCR reads, TCRdb lists one record per CDR3 protein. The table shows over 450,000 distinct CDR3 sequences, with approximately 14% occurring only once. Sequences were obtained from blood. The sequence came from a woman younger than 45 with Graves' ophthalmopathy. J is TRBJ2-7 and V is TRBV28, with 7 nucleotides matching TRBD1. The CDR3 DNA is TGTGCCACAACGGGACAGCCTCCCTACGAGCAGTACTTC. Amino acid sequence: CATTGQPPYEQYF.